The T cell receptor (beta chain) under discussion was sequenced for a study of post-analysis software for immune sequencing data. On the study more broadly: Disease courses included relapsing-remitting, secondary progressive and progressive-relapsing multiple sclerosis.

TCR beta libraries were prepared from cDNA with unique molecular identifiers. Around 500,000 cDNA molecules were obtained from approximately 0.91 to 9.4 million T cells. TCRdb re-called the PCR reads through MiXCR, storing one row per CDR3 protein. The sample records some 700,000 distinct CDR3 sequences, approximately 60% being singletons. Study-level results: Among roughly five TRBV segments more frequent in patients than controls were TRBV5-6, TRBV5-1 and TRBV20-1.

This CDR3 comprises 14 residues. Trimming cost V 5 bases and J 2 bases; bases outside gene matches: 5. Germline assignment: CDR1 SGHRS and CDR2 YFSETQ. As regards this clonotype: What it binds is not known.

The chain recombines TRBV5-1 with TRBJ2-3, with 7 bases aligning to TRBD1. Sequencing was done on a sample of blood. The source is a girl aged 2 to 10 with multiple sclerosis. The CDR3 reads CASSSGQVTDTQYF. CDR3 nucleotides: TGCGCCAGCAGTTCAGGACAGGTCACAGATACGCAGTATTTT.